This T cell receptor (beta chain) was documented in a study of T cell responses to AZD1222 COVID-19 vaccine. The repertoire was sequenced with immunoSEQ multiplex PCR; TCRdb's copy has only in-frame clones and lacks some. The table has 100,000 or so clones, 87% seen once. Trimming left V 1 base short and J 2 bases short, with 11 bases between. Germline V lookup: CDR1 PRHDT, CDR2 FYEKMQ (reference sequence). The CDR3 sequence is 15 residues long. The material was peripheral blood, obtained on day 0 of AZD1222 vaccination. This receptor was taken from an adult in good health. J is TRBJ2-5 and V is TRBV13, with D possibly TRBD2 on 5 matching bases. The CDR3 region is CASSLVAGGQETQYF. In DNA form, the CDR3 reads TGTGCCAGCAGCTTAGTGGCAGGAGGACAAGAGACCCAGTACTTC.